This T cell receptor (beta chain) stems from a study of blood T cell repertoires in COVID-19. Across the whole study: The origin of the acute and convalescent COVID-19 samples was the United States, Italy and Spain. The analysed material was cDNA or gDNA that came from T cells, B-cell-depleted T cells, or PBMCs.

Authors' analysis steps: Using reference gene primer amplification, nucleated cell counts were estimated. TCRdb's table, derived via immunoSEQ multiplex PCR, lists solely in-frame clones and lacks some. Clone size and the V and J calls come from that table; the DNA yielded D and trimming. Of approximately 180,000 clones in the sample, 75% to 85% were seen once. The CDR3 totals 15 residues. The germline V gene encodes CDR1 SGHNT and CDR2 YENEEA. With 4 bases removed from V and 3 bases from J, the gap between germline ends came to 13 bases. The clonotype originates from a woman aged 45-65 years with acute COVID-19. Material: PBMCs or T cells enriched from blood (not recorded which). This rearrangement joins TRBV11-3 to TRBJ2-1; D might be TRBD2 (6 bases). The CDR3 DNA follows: TGTGCCAGCAGCTCCGATACCGGGAGCTACAATGAGCAGTTCTTC. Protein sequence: CASSSDTGSYNEQFF. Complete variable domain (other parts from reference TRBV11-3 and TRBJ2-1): EAGVVQSPRYKIIEKKQPVAFWCNPISGHNTLYWYLQNLGQGPELLIRYENEEAVDDSQLPKDRFSAERLKGVDSTLKIQPAELGDSAVYLCASSSDTGSYNEQFFGPGTRLTVL.